One sample yielded the 26 T cell receptor beta chains listed below, sequenced in a study of T cells after yellow fever vaccination. TCRdb passed the 5' RACE reads through MiXCR, listing each CDR3 protein once. The table shows around 300,000 distinct CDR3 sequences, with about 4.5% occurring only once. Specimen: PBMCs, collected 15 days after the yellow fever booster vaccination. All receptors come from a man aged 18-30 years who received the YFV17D yellow fever vaccine.

In its sample, this clonotype was seen many times. The genes are TRBV10-3 and TRBJ1-6, with 7 bases that match TRBD1. This CDR3 region has 14 residues. V gave up 5 bases and J gave up 9 bases; unmatched junction bases: 7. CDR1 ENHRY and CDR2 SYGVKD come from the germline V gene. CDR3: CAISTQGGSSPLHF. In nucleotides, the CDR3 is TGTGCCATCAGTACTCAGGGGGGGAGTTCACCCCTCCACTTT.

This clonotype was observed at least ten times. This chain connects TRBV27 to TRBJ1-1, with unresolved D. Germline assignment: CDR1 MNHEY and CDR2 SMNVEV (reference sequence). The ends were cut back, 8 bases at V and 6 bases at J, with 10 bases in the middle. The CDR3 has 11 amino acids. CDR3 DNA sequence: TGTGCCAGCGGCGCGTCCGCTGAAGCTTTCTTT. Translating it yields CASGASAEAFF.

There are many counts of this clonotype. V is TRBV7-9 and J is TRBJ2-2; no reliable D call. The CDR3 loop spans 12 amino acids. V lost 1 base to trimming and J lost 6 bases, with 3 bases between them. Germline V CDR1 and CDR2: SEHNR, FQNEAQ (reference sequence). This chain's CDR3 is CASSLESGELFF. The CDR3 DNA reads TGTGCCAGCAGCTTAGAATCCGGGGAGCTGTTTTTT.

This chain links TRBV10-3 with TRBJ2-7; no clear D gene. The V gene lost 3 bases and the J gene lost 2 bases, with 8 bases spanning the gap. The CDR3 is 13 residues long. The V gene's germline CDR1 is ENHRY and CDR2 SYGVKD. CDR3 amino acids: CAISDVGTYEQYV. In DNA, the CDR3 is TGTGCCATCAGTGACGTGGGGACCTACGAGCAGTACGTC.

Here the CDR3 reads CASSLAMDTQYF. The DNA of the CDR3 is TGTGCCAGCAGCTTAGCAATGGATACGCAGTATTTT. The chain couples TRBV5-4 to TRBJ2-3; no clear D gene. Germline V gene lookup returns CDR1 SGHNT and CDR2 YYREEE (reference sequence). The CDR3 has 12 amino acids. The ends were cut back, 2 bases at V and 6 bases at J, with 7 bases in the middle.

A few counts support this clonotype. This rearrangement joins TRBV2 to TRBJ2-5; the match to TRBD1 covers 8 bases. V gave up 5 bases and J gave up 5 bases; unmatched junction bases: 13. CDR1 and CDR2 (germline): SNHLY, FYNNEI. The CDR3 covers 16 residues. CDR3 coding DNA: TGTGCCAGCAGTACCGGGACAGGCCCCGAGGAGGAGACCCAGTACTTC. It codes for CASSTGTGPEEETQYF.

At least ten counts were recorded for this clonotype. The rearrangement joins TRBV9 to TRBJ2-7; possibly TRBD1 for D (5 bases). CDR3 length: 15 amino acids. Germline loops: CDR1 SGDLS, CDR2 YYNGEE. Trimming stripped 0 bases from V and 7 bases from J, with 17 bases between. CDR3 nucleotides: TGTGCCAGCAGCGTAGAGCCTGGTTTGGCAGGGGAGCAGTACTTC. It codes for CASSVEPGLAGEQYF.

There are many counts of this clonotype. V is TRBV6-5 and J is TRBJ1-2; D not certain. CDR1 is MNHEY, CDR2 SVGAGI, per germline. The V and J ends lost 2 bases and 8 bases respectively, with 12 bases between them. The CDR3 is 13 residues long. The CDR3 here is CASSYNREGGYTF. The CDR3 bases are TGTGCCAGCAGTTACAACCGGGAGGGCGGCTACACCTTC.

This clonotype was counted at least ten times. The rearrangement links TRBV20-1 to TRBJ2-5; 7 nucleotides match TRBD1. With V trimmed by 6 bases and J by 3 bases, 7 bases remained unmatched. The germline V gene has CDR1 DFQATT and CDR2 SNEGSKA (reference sequence). This CDR3 region has 13 residues. The DNA for the CDR3 is TGCAGTGCCGCAACCGGGACAGAAGAGACCCAGTACTTC. Residues: CSAATGTEETQYF.

This clonotype has more than one count but fewer than ten. The V gene is TRBV2, the J gene TRBJ1-5; TRBD1 might be the D (5 bases). CDR3 length equals 11 residues. The V gene lost 4 bases and the J gene lost 8 bases, with 6 bases spanning the gap. Germline CDR1 SNHLY, CDR2 FYNNEI. For the CDR3, the DNA is TGTGCCAGCAGTGGGGGCGAGCCCCAGCATTTT. This gives the protein CASSGGEPQHF. Full variable domain (outside the CDR3, taken from reference TRBV2 and TRBJ1-5): EPEVTQTPSHQVTQMGQEVILRCVPISNHLYFYWYRQILGQKVEFLVSFYNNEISEKSEIFDDQFSVERPDGSNFTLKIRSTKLEDSAMYFCASSGGEPQHFGDGTRLSIL.

In this sample, this clonotype turned up many times. This chain links TRBV20-1 with TRBJ2-3; 8 bases map to TRBD2. Germline CDR1 reads DFQATT; CDR2 reads SNEGSKA (reference sequence). The CDR3 covers 15 residues. J was trimmed by 0 bases and V by 6 bases; bases with no gene match: 8. The CDR3 loop reads CSASGRLASTDTQYF. The DNA of the CDR3 is TGCAGTGCCTCGGGGAGACTAGCGAGCACAGATACGCAGTATTTT.

This clonotype has only a few counts. The chain combines TRBV7-6 with TRBJ2-2; no clear D gene. The germline V gene encodes CDR1 SGHVS and CDR2 FNYEAQ. The CDR3 has 16 amino acids. Trimming took off 1 base at V and 1 base at J, with 10 bases between the two ends. This chain's CDR3 is CASSLESWGNTGELFF. The DNA for the CDR3 is TGTGCCAGCAGCTTAGAATCGTGGGGGAACACCGGGGAGCTGTTTTTT.

The chain couples TRBV2 to TRBJ2-5; TRBD1 agrees at 8 bases. The J segment lost 0 bases and the V segment lost 5 bases, leaving 14 bases of the junction unmatched. Germline CDR1 reads SNHLY; CDR2 reads FYNNEI. The CDR3 runs to 18 residues. The CDR3 region has the DNA TGTGCCAGCAGTAAAACGTCGATGGACAGGGCCTACCAAGAGACCCAGTACTTC. Translated: CASSKTSMDRAYQETQYF.

This clonotype came up many times. The chain couples TRBV18 to TRBJ1-1; possible D gene TRBD1, 5 bases. The CDR3 spans 15 residues. The V and J ends lost 3 bases and 1 base respectively, with 12 bases between them. Germline CDR1 and CDR2: KGHSH and LQKENI. CDR3 in amino acids: CASSPSETANTEAFF. CDR3 bases: TGTGCCAGCTCACCCTCCGAGACAGCGAACACTGAAGCTTTCTTT.

This clonotype was detected a few times. The chain is built from TRBV20-1 and TRBJ1-6; D uncertain. CDR1 DFQATT and CDR2 SNEGSKA come from the germline V gene (reference sequence). The V and J ends lost 3 bases and 0 bases respectively, with 15 bases between them. This CDR3 has 17 amino acids. The CDR3 DNA reads as TGCAGTGCTAGCCGCCAGGACGGCAGCTCCTATAATTCACCCCTCCACTTT. Amino acid sequence: CSASRQDGSSYNSPLHF.

The table lists this clonotype with a few counts. The chain has TRBV7-2 and TRBJ2-7; TRBD1 might be the D (6 bases). CDR1 is SGHTA, CDR2 FQGNSA, per germline. This CDR3 has 15 amino acids. The germline V and J ends were trimmed by 2 bases and 2 bases, with 13 bases remaining between them. This chain's CDR3 is CASSLTARGTYEQYF. CDR3 nucleotide sequence: TGTGCCAGCAGCTTAACTGCCAGGGGAACCTACGAGCAGTACTTC. The whole variable domain, filled in from reference TRBV7-2 and TRBJ2-7, reads GAGVSQSPSNKVTEKGKDVELRCDPISGHTALYWYRQSLGQGLEFLIYFQGNSAPDKSGLPSDRFSAERTGGSVSTLTIQRTQQEDSAVYLCASSLTARGTYEQYFGPGTRLTVT.

This clonotype was found many times. The chain employs TRBV12-3 or TRBV12-4 and TRBJ1-5; no clear D. The CDR3 has 13 amino acids. V was trimmed by 0 bases and J by 6 bases, leaving 6 bases between them. The CDR3 DNA follows: TGTGCCAGCAGTTTAGCGGGAGGTCAGCCCCAGCATTTT. Amino acid sequence: CASSLAGGQPQHF.

This clonotype was seen more than once but under ten times. The gene calls are TRBV28 and TRBJ1-1; D remains unclear. V gave up 10 bases and J gave up 4 bases, with 10 bases separating them. Germline values: CDR1 MDHEN, CDR2 SYDVKM. This CDR3 region has 11 residues. DNA of the CDR3: TGTGCCACAAGCGACATCACTGAAGCTTTCTTT. Translated: CATSDITEAFF.

This clonotype has ten or more counts. J is TRBJ2-7 and V is TRBV25-1; D is uncertain. Trimming pared 5 bases from V and 0 bases from J, leaving 8 bases between. CDR1 is MGHDK and CDR2 is SYGVNS in the germline V gene. The CDR3 is made up of 13 amino acids. The CDR3 DNA is TGTGCCAGCAGTTCCCCGAGCTCCTACGAGCAGTACGTC. Translation: CASSSPSSYEQYV.

Turning to this clonotype: The junction shows a germline mismatch at one end, possibly a read error. The chain employs TRBV7-2 and TRBJ1-6; perhaps TRBD1 as D (5 bases). Germline-derived CDR1 and CDR2 are SGHTA and FQGNSA. The CDR3 runs to 12 residues. As DNA, the CDR3 is TGTGCCAGCAGCATAGCGGGGGAACCCCTCCACTTT. This gives the protein CASSIAGEPLHF.

This clonotype was counted ten times or more. V usage is TRBV5-6 and J usage is TRBJ2-5; 9 nucleotides agree with TRBD2. J was trimmed by 1 base and V by 0 bases; bases with no gene match: 4. Germline lookup yields CDR1 SGHDT and CDR2 YYEEEE. The CDR3 loop spans 16 amino acids. In DNA, the CDR3 is TGTGCCAGCAGCTTGGCTAGCGGGATTCCCCAAGAGACCCAGTACTTC. Translating gives CASSLASGIPQETQYF.

This clonotype occurred many times. The V gene is TRBV29-1, the J gene TRBJ1-1; possible D gene TRBD1, 6 bases. Trimming stripped 6 bases from V and 0 bases from J, with 17 bases between. This CDR3 region has 15 residues. CDR1 is SQVTM and CDR2 is ANQGSEA in the germline V gene. The CDR3 reads CSVTGPGGVNTEAFF. The CDR3 DNA reads as TGCAGCGTCACAGGGCCCGGCGGGGTGAACACTGAAGCTTTCTTT.

There are a few counts of this clonotype. The rearrangement joins TRBV21-1 to TRBJ2-7; TRBD2 reflects the table's D call only, with no check against the DNA. TRBV21-1 is listed as a pseudogene. The CDR3 spans 21 residues. CDR3 amino acids: CASSKASIGTSGGRINYEQYV. In DNA form, the CDR3 reads TGTGCCAGCAGCAAAGCAAGTATAGGGACTAGCGGGGGGCGGATTAATTACGAGCAGTACGTC.

This chain uses TRBV5-1 with TRBJ2-1, with D possibly being TRBD1 (6 bases). The CDR3 contains 18 residues. In germline, CDR1 is SGHRS, CDR2 YFSETQ. Trimming shortened V by 1 base and J by 7 bases, and 24 bases separated the two germline ends. In nucleotides, the CDR3 is TGCGCCAGCAGCTTGTCGGCAGGGGCAGGGCCGACCGGGAATGAGCAGTTCTTC. It codes for CASSLSAGAGPTGNEQFF.

The chain carries TRBV6-5 and TRBJ2-1; 8 nucleotides align to TRBD2. The CDR3 has 17 amino acids. Germline assignment: CDR1 MNHEY and CDR2 SVGAGI. The V and J ends lost 0 bases and 0 bases, in that order; junction bases with no gene match: 4. The CDR3 is CASSYSAGAYSYNEQFF. In DNA, the CDR3 is TGTGCCAGCAGTTACTCAGCGGGGGCATACTCCTACAATGAGCAGTTCTTC.

The chain is built from TRBV24-1 and TRBJ2-2; TRBD2 aligns across 8 bases. The V gene's germline CDR1 is KGHDR and CDR2 SFDVKD. The CDR3 is made up of 16 amino acids. Trimming at V came to 3 bases and at J to 6 bases, leaving 8 bases not matched to a gene. CDR3 coding DNA: TGTGCCACCAGTGATCCCCCGGCGACTAGCGCCGGGGAGCTGTTTTTT. Encoded protein: CATSDPPATSAGELFF.